A single sample gave rise to the 11 T cell receptor beta chains below, sequenced in a study of blood T cell repertoires in COVID-19. Clones were read by immunoSEQ multiplex PCR, and TCRdb kept only the in-frame ones, dropping some. The table lists tens of thousands of clones, approximately 91% of them singletons. The sample comprised peripheral blood. The receptors stem from a man between 65 and 79 years old with acute or convalescent COVID-19.

V and J are TRBV25-1 and TRBJ1-6; D is ambiguous. The CDR3 extends over 16 amino acids. Germline V gene data show CDR1 as MGHDK and CDR2 as SYGVNS. V was clipped by 4 bases and J by 0 bases, with 10 bases between them. This CDR3 reads CASSGDRSSYNSPLHF. CDR3 sequence (DNA): TGTGCCAGCAGTGGAGATAGAAGCTCCTATAATTCACCCCTCCACTTT.

This clone was detected once. The chain recombines TRBV3-1 (or the pseudogene TRBV3-2) with TRBJ1-6, with 9 bases identical to TRBD1. Germline V CDR1 and CDR2: LGHDT, YNNKEL (reference sequence). The CDR3 has 15 residues. J was trimmed by 7 bases and V by 6 bases; bases with no gene match: 7. The CDR3 nucleotides read TGTGCCAGCAGAGAGGACAGGGGAGAAAATTCACCCCTCCACTTT. Its protein product is CASREDRGENSPLHF.

V usage is TRBV6-1 and J usage is TRBJ2-7; D not resolved. Germline V CDR1 and CDR2: MNHNS, SASEGT. V was pared by 2 bases and J by 2 bases, with 7 bases between. The length of the CDR3 is 13 residues. CDR3 DNA sequence: TGTGCCAGCAGTGAATATCAGACCTACGAGCAGTACTTC. Its translation is CASSEYQTYEQYF.

This clone has only a few counts. The chain uses TRBV19 and TRBJ1-5, with TRBD1 as a possible D gene (6 bases). V was trimmed by 1 base and J by 2 bases, leaving 15 bases between them. The CDR3 is made up of 17 amino acids. CDR1 and CDR2 (germline): LNHDA, SQIVND (reference sequence). The CDR3 sequence: CASSIVWTATRNQPQHF. CDR3 nucleotide sequence: TGTGCCAGTAGTATAGTCTGGACAGCGACCCGCAATCAGCCCCAGCATTTT.

V is TRBV9 and J is TRBJ1-3, with D tentatively TRBD1 (6 bases). Trimming took off 0 bases at V and 5 bases at J, with 9 bases between the two ends. This CDR3 spans 14 amino acids. Germline V gene lookup returns CDR1 SGDLS and CDR2 YYNGEE. The CDR3 DNA reads TGTGCCAGCAGCGTAGCAGGGGAAAGAAACACCATATATTTT. Protein sequence: CASSVAGERNTIYF.

The chain couples TRBV6-2 or TRBV6-3 to TRBJ1-2, with TRBD1 matching 8 bases. Looked up from germline, CDR1 is MNHEY and CDR2 is SVGEGT. The CDR3 covers 14 residues. The V gene end was trimmed by 6 bases and the J gene end by 4 bases; junction bases not matched to a gene: 7. The CDR3 spells CASSNRGAPYGYTF. In nucleotides, the CDR3 is TGTGCCAGCAGCAACAGGGGGGCCCCCTATGGCTACACCTTC.

V usage is TRBV12-5 and J usage is TRBJ2-6, with a tentative D call TRBD1 (6 bases). CDR1 and CDR2 (germline): LGHNT, FRNRAP. The V and J ends lost 1 base and 2 bases respectively, with 6 bases between them. The CDR3 covers 15 residues. CDR3 in DNA: TGTGCTAGTGGTTTGGGGACAGCTGGGGCCAACGTCCTGACTTTC. It yields the protein CASGLGTAGANVLTF.

V is TRBV7-3 and J is TRBJ2-2; D gene ambiguous. The V gene lost 4 bases and the J gene lost 8 bases, with 11 bases spanning the gap. The CDR3 has 13 residues. Germline V gene sequence: CDR1 SGHTA, CDR2 FQGTGA. The DNA for the CDR3 is TGTGCCAGCAGCTCGCTCCCGGAGGGGGAGCTGTTTTTT. Amino acids: CASSSLPEGELFF.

This sequence joins TRBV30 and TRBJ1-2, with TRBD1 identical over 7 bases. This CDR3 comprises 14 residues. Germline V gene data show CDR1 as GTSNPN and CDR2 as SVGIG (reference sequence). V lost 0 bases and J lost 8; bases outside the gene matches: 9. The CDR3 region has the DNA TGTGCCTGGAGTGTAACCGGGACAGTGGGCGGCTACACCTTC. This gives the protein CAWSVTGTVGGYTF.

This clone occurred a few times. The chain's CDR3 is CASSARVGYYNEQFF. CDR3 sequence (DNA): TGTGCCAGCAGCGCACGGGTCGGCTACTACAATGAGCAGTTCTTC. The chain links TRBV9 to TRBJ2-1, with unresolved D. The CDR3 covers 15 residues. CDR1 is SGDLS, CDR2 YYNGEE, per germline. Trimming left V 3 bases short and J 3 bases short, with 13 bases between.

This clone was counted between two and nine times. V gene TRBV7-9 combines with J gene TRBJ1-1; the D gene is possibly TRBD1 (6 bases). The ends were cut back, 6 bases at V and 6 bases at J, with 8 bases in the middle. The germline V gene has CDR1 SEHNR and CDR2 FQNEAQ (reference sequence). The CDR3 totals 11 residues. The CDR3 DNA sequence: TGTGCCAGCAGGGACAGATCTGAAGCTTTCTTT. This sequence encodes CASRDRSEAFF.